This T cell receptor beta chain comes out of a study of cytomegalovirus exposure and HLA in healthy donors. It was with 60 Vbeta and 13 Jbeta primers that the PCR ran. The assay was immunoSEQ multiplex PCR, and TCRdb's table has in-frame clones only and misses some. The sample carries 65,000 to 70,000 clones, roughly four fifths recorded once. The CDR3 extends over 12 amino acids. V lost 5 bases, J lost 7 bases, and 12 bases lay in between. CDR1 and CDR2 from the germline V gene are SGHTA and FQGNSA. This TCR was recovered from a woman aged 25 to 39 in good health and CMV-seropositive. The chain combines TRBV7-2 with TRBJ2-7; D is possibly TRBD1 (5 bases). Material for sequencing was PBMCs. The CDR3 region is CASSPWGIEQYF. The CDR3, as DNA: TGTGCCAGCAGCCCATGGGGCATAGAGCAGTACTTC.